This T cell receptor (beta chain) stems from a study of blood T cell repertoires in COVID-19. For the study at large: The United States, Italy and Spain provided the acute and convalescent COVID-19 samples. T cells, B-cell-depleted T cells, or PBMCs supplied cDNA or gDNA.

Per the authors' pipeline: Nucleated cell counts were estimated from reference gene primer amplification. TCRdb's table, derived via immunoSEQ multiplex PCR, lists solely in-frame clones and lacks some. For V, J and clone size, that table is used; D and trimming come from the DNA. The sample records tens of thousands of clones, about 88% being singletons. This CDR3 is 19 amino acids long. Germline CDR1 ENHRY, CDR2 SYGVKD. The V and J ends lost 0 bases and 4 bases, in that order; junction bases with no gene match: 9. The sequence derives from a human donor in a cohort sampled during active COVID-19. The sample consisted of peripheral blood. The chain carries TRBV10-3 and TRBJ2-1, with TRBD2 identical over 13 bases. The CDR3 coding sequence is TGTGCCATCAGTGAGTCGTTACGGGTGACTAGCGGGAGGTACAATGAGCAGTTCTTC. Protein product: CAISESLRVTSGRYNEQFF.